This TCR beta chain was captured in a study of CD8+CD57+ T cells in acquired aplastic anemia. Overall study context: The mean DNA yield obtained from sorted CD4+ and CD8+ cells came to about 3 ug. Average CD4+ read depth in healthy donors was 9.5 million to 13 million reads.

Whole-study results and caveats: Patients versus controls showed no significant CD8+ Simpson's diversity difference. Patients and controls turned out to have roughly 30 CD8+ CDR3 sequences in common.

In regard to this clonotype: Antigen specificity is unknown.

Germline loops: CDR1 ENHRY, CDR2 SYGVKD. V was shortened by 0 bases and J by 6 bases, with 12 bases between the two germline ends. The CDR3 consists of 15 residues. Both TCR beta VDJ combination and CDR3 sequence profiling were carried out. Genomic DNA was the template for this profiling. Via MiXCR, TCRdb re-called the reads, giving one row per CDR3 protein. The sample has some 410,000 distinct CDR3 sequences; 55% to 70% are singletons. The source material was sorted CD4+, CD8+, or CD8+CD57+ T cells (not recorded which) from PBMCs. The sequence was collected from a human donor in good health, serving as a control. The genes are TRBV10-3 and TRBJ1-5; perhaps TRBD1 as D (6 bases). In DNA, the CDR3 is TGTGCCATCAGTGAGTCGCAGAGGGGGTTTCAGCCCCAGCATTTT. The encoded protein is CAISESQRGFQPQHF.